These 14 T cell receptor beta chains were sequenced from one sample in a study of T-cell reconstitution after alpha-beta-depleted transplantation in children (TCRdb year 2016). Per the publication, the treatment or condition label means: allogeneic hematopoietic cell transplantation with graft depleted of TCRalphabeta T cells and CD19 B cells. The library was generated by PCR. For sequencing, an Illumina HiSeq 2500 was employed. To normalize quantification of the TCRbeta repertoire, the TCR libraries were built with molecular barcoding that relied on unique molecular identifiers. TCRdb took the public reads, trimmed them with fastp at Q25, ran MiXCR for clone calling and kept in-frame beta chains. Each record represents a unique CDR3 protein, reported with the most common genes and DNA among its rows. A total of hundreds of thousands of distinct CDR3 sequences appear in this sample, under 20% of them only once. About 41% of the sample goes to the ten largest clones.

Sequenced material: PBMCs, mostly from graft donor cells, taken 360 days after TCRalphabeta/CD19-depleted stem cell transplant. The source is a male patient aged 2 to 9 who had a stem cell transplant for acute lymphoblastic leukemia, so the T cells may come from the graft donor.

This clonotype was seen a handful of times. The rearrangement uses TRBV5-1 and TRBJ2-3, with 8 bases lining up with TRBD1. Germline V gives CDR1 SGHRS, CDR2 YFSETQ. Trimming removed 4 bases from V and 4 bases from J; junction bases left unmatched: 8. The CDR3 covers 15 residues. CDR3 in amino acids: CASSTDREWSDTQYF. As DNA, the CDR3 is TGCGCCAGCAGCACGGACAGGGAATGGTCAGATACGCAGTATTTT.

This clonotype has only a few counts. V and J are TRBV5-5 and TRBJ1-3; D not certain. This CDR3 is built from 14 residues. V was shortened by 2 bases and J by 0 bases, with 6 bases between the two germline ends. Germline V CDR1 and CDR2: SGHKS, YYEKEE (reference sequence). CDR3 loop: CASSFVPSGNTIYF. In nucleotides, the CDR3 is TGTGCCAGCAGCTTTGTGCCCTCTGGAAACACCATATATTTT.

This clonotype came up a few times. The rearrangement uses TRBV12-3 or TRBV12-4 and TRBJ2-2; 12 nucleotides align to TRBD2. The J segment lost 2 bases and the V segment lost 6 bases, leaving 16 bases of the junction unmatched. CDR3 length: 20 amino acids. For the CDR3, the DNA is TGTGCCAGCAGGGCTCGATCCCTTGGACTAGCGGGACCTAACACCGGGGAGCTGTTTTTT. Translation gives CASRARSLGLAGPNTGELFF.

This clonotype has just a few counts. This chain connects TRBV7-9 to TRBJ2-7; D is unclear. The germline CDR1 and CDR2 sequences are SEHNR and FQNEAQ (reference sequence). The CDR3 is made up of 16 amino acids. The ends were cut back, 1 base at V and 0 bases at J, with 13 bases in the middle. The CDR3 nucleotides are TGTGCCAGCAGCTTAGGGGCAAGAAGGAGCTCCTACGAGCAGTACTTC. It encodes CASSLGARRSSYEQYF.

The chain is built from TRBV28 and TRBJ2-5; the D gene could be TRBD1 or TRBD2 (5 bases each). The V end was cut by 2 bases, the J end by 2 bases, with 15 bases between. The germline V gene encodes CDR1 MDHEN and CDR2 SYDVKM. CDR3 length equals 16 residues. The CDR3 here is CASSLGFRGGQETQYF. The CDR3, as DNA: TGTGCCAGCAGTTTAGGTTTTCGGGGCGGGCAAGAGACCCAGTACTTC.

V and J are TRBV27 and TRBJ2-1, with 8 positions matching TRBD2. The V segment lost 4 bases and the J segment 2 bases; nucleotides outside the gene matches: 7. The germline gives CDR1 MNHEY, CDR2 SMNVEV (reference sequence). The CDR3 totals 16 residues. As DNA, the CDR3 is TGTGCCAGCAGTTGGGCGGGAGGACGGGCCTACAATGAGCAGTTCTTC. Translated: CASSWAGGRAYNEQFF.

The chain links TRBV4-2 to TRBJ2-7; the match to TRBD1 covers 9 bases. CDR1 and CDR2 from the germline V gene are LGHNA and YNFKEQ. The V gene end was trimmed by 3 bases and the J gene end by 2 bases; junction bases not matched to a gene: 8. The CDR3 runs to 16 residues. CDR3 in amino acids: CASSQRSRTGAYEQYF. CDR3 bases: TGTGCCAGCAGCCAGAGGTCCCGGACAGGGGCCTACGAGCAGTACTTC.

The gene calls are TRBV7-2 and TRBJ1-5; TRBD1 is a possible D gene (6 bases). Germline V gives CDR1 SGHTA, CDR2 FQGNSA. The V and J ends lost 5 bases and 0 bases respectively, with 11 bases between them. There are 15 residues in the CDR3. Written as DNA, the CDR3 is TGTGCCAGCAGCCCTGGGGGGCATAGCAATCAGCCCCAGCATTTT. It is translated as CASSPGGHSNQPQHF.

The rearrangement uses TRBV5-6 and TRBJ2-3; D ambiguous. The CDR3 contains 15 residues. V was cut by 3 bases and J by 1 base, with 12 bases left in between. The germline gives CDR1 SGHDT, CDR2 YYEEEE. The CDR3 DNA sequence: TGTGCCAGCAGCTCAACCTACTCCCGCACAGATACGCAGTATTTT. This translates into CASSSTYSRTDTQYF.

The chain uses TRBV4-3 and TRBJ2-7, with TRBD1 identical over 7 bases. J was trimmed by 6 bases and V by 0 bases; bases with no gene match: 5. The germline CDR1 and CDR2 sequences are LGHNA and YSLEER. The CDR3 consists of 14 residues. The CDR3 DNA is TGCGCCAGCAGCCAAGACCCGACAGGGCTCGAGCAGTACTTC. Its protein is CASSQDPTGLEQYF.

This clonotype was picked up many times. The chain combines TRBV4-3 with TRBJ2-5; D ambiguous. The germline V gene encodes CDR1 LGHNA and CDR2 YSLEER. The length of the CDR3 is 14 residues. The ends were cut back, 0 bases at V and 4 bases at J, with 9 bases in the middle. CDR3 protein: CASSQEPLGETQYF. As DNA, the CDR3 is TGCGCCAGCAGCCAAGAGCCCTTGGGAGAGACCCAGTACTTC.

In this sample, this clonotype turned up a few times. The gene calls are TRBV29-1 and TRBJ2-1; possible D gene TRBD1, 6 bases. Germline V CDR1 and CDR2: SQVTM, ANQGSEA. The CDR3 consists of 13 residues. V lost 6 bases and J 5 bases, leaving 14 bases between the germline ends. CDR3 DNA: TGCAGCGTCCTCACAGGGATGGACAATGAGCAGTTCTTC. Translating it yields CSVLTGMDNEQFF.

This clonotype was found a few times. This chain connects TRBV19 to TRBJ2-5; TRBD1 might be the D (6 bases). The germline gives CDR1 LNHDA, CDR2 SQIVND (reference sequence). This CDR3 is 14 amino acids long. V was pared by 3 bases and J by 4 bases, with 12 bases between. The CDR3 loop is CASSMGQPRETQYF. CDR3 coding DNA: TGTGCCAGTAGTATGGGACAACCGAGAGAGACCCAGTACTTC. Variable domain in full (rest from reference TRBV19 and TRBJ2-5): DGGITQSPKYLFRKEGQNVTLSCEQNLNHDAMYWYRQDPGQGLRLIYYSQIVNDFQKGDIAEGYSVSREKKESFPLTVTSAQKNPTAFYLCASSMGQPRETQYFGPGTRLLVL.

V and J are TRBV15 and TRBJ2-5; 7 positions agree with TRBD1. V trimming: 0 bases; J trimming: 2 bases; junction bases outside the gene matches: 3. The V gene's germline CDR1 is LNHNV and CDR2 YYDKDF (reference sequence). CDR3 size: 15 residues. CDR3 loop: CATSRDVTGQETQYF. The CDR3 DNA reads as TGTGCCACCAGCAGAGATGTGACAGGGCAAGAGACCCAGTACTTC.